This T cell receptor (beta chain) was identified in a study of cytomegalovirus exposure and HLA in healthy donors. Findings of the study overall: The study had only CMV serostatus as immune exposure information. There were about 160 TCR beta chains listed as cytomegalovirus-associated.

This PCR relied on a set of 60 Vbeta primers and 13 Jbeta primers. Measured with immunoSEQ multiplex PCR; TCRdb has only the in-frame clones, and not every one. The sample carries under 200,000 clones, 73% recorded once. Concerning this clone: Its antigen is currently unknown.

There are 16 residues in the CDR3. Germline lookup yields CDR1 SNHLY and CDR2 FYNNEI. Deletions cut 4 bases from V and 0 bases from J, with 13 bases between. This clonotype was sampled from a woman aged 30 to 39 in good health and CMV-seronegative. This sequence joins TRBV2 and TRBJ2-1, with D possibly being TRBD2 (5 bases). The sequencing sample was made of PBMCs. Here the CDR3 reads CASSGGLVSSYNEQFF. CDR3 bases: TGTGCCAGCAGTGGAGGACTTGTTAGCTCCTACAATGAGCAGTTCTTC.